Below, 15 T cell receptor beta chains from the same sample are listed, as sequenced in a study of regulatory T cells in long-lasting Graves disease. Time point reported: persistent/refractory GD, antithyroid drugs over 5 years with positive TRAb. PBMCs were the source of the RNA used for TCR sequencing. In building TCR beta libraries, iRepertoire HTBI primers were used together with Arm-PCR of CDR3 regions. Each CDR3 protein is one row after TCRdb ran MiXCR on the multiplex PCR reads. The data contain a few hundred thousand distinct CDR3 sequences, around 24% of them singletons. The sequenced sample was peripheral blood mononuclear cells (PBMCs), obtained when the disease was refractory, from a patient treated with antithyroid drugs. All receptors come from a female donor with Graves disease.

CDR3 bases: TGTGCCAGCAGTGAAGACTCCGGGGGCAATCAGCCCCAGCATTTT. It is translated as CASSEDSGGNQPQHF. This chain joins TRBV2 and TRBJ1-5; D is uncertain. The ends were cut back, 1 base at V and 2 bases at J, with 9 bases in the middle. The germline V gene encodes CDR1 SNHLY and CDR2 FYNNEI. The CDR3 sequence is 15 residues long.

In its sample, this clonotype was seen many times. The gene calls are TRBV7-8 and TRBJ2-5; D may be TRBD2 (5 bases). CDR1 is SGHVS and CDR2 is FQNEAQ in the germline V gene. The V gene lost 4 bases and the J gene lost 2 bases, with 17 bases spanning the gap. This CDR3 contains 16 residues. CDR3 nucleotides: TGTGCCAGCAGCTCGCAGGCGGGTAGACCACAAGAGACCCAGTACTTC. Translating gives CASSSQAGRPQETQYF. The full variable domain, its missing parts supplied by reference TRBV7-8 and TRBJ2-5, is GAGVSQSPRYKVAKRGQDVALRCDPISGHVSLFWYQQALGQGPEFLTYFQNEAQLDKSGLPSDRFFAERPEGSVSTLKIQRTQQEDSAVYLCASSSQAGRPQETQYFGPGTRLLVL.

This clonotype was recorded at least ten times. This chain connects TRBV2 to TRBJ2-7; D remains ambiguous. Trimming removed 10 bases from V and 0 bases from J, with 16 bases in between. The CDR3 extends over 14 amino acids. Germline CDR1 reads SNHLY; CDR2 reads FYNNEI. The CDR3 spells CANPSLSSSYEQYF. The DNA for the CDR3 is TGTGCCAATCCGAGCCTCAGCAGCTCCTACGAGCAGTACTTC.

This clonotype was recorded once. CDR3 DNA: TGTGCCAGCAGCTTCGAGGGGATGGATTCACCCCTCCACTTT. Its protein is CASSFEGMDSPLHF. The chain uses TRBV7-9 and TRBJ1-6; maybe TRBD1 (5 bases). Germline assignment: CDR1 SEHNR and CDR2 FQNEAQ (reference sequence). V dropped 3 bases and J dropped 8 bases, with 11 bases sitting between them. CDR3 length: 14 residues.

This clonotype was seen only a few times. CDR3 amino acids: CATSDSRGTSGRYEQYF. The CDR3 DNA is TGTGCCACCAGTGATTCCAGGGGAACTAGCGGACGGTACGAGCAGTACTTC. The rearrangement uses TRBV24-1 and TRBJ2-7, with TRBD2 matching 8 bases. The junction had 12 bases not matched to a gene; V was cut back by 2 bases and J by 4 bases. Per the germline V gene, CDR1 is KGHDR and CDR2 is SFDVKD. This CDR3 has 17 residues.

The chain employs TRBV29-1 and TRBJ1-1; 11 nucleotides line up with TRBD1. CDR1 and CDR2 (germline): SQVTM, ANQGSEA. J lost 4 bases, V lost 6 bases, and 10 bases had no gene match. CDR3 length: 15 residues. CDR3 amino acids: CSVPGQGGRGTEAFF. The CDR3 region has the DNA TGCAGCGTGCCGGGACAGGGGGGTCGGGGCACTGAAGCTTTCTTT.

J is TRBJ2-5 and V is TRBV7-9; perhaps TRBD1 as D (6 bases). CDR1 SEHNR and CDR2 FQNEAQ come from the germline V gene (reference sequence). The germline V and J ends were trimmed by 4 bases and 4 bases, with 16 bases remaining between them. The CDR3 consists of 15 residues. The CDR3 is CASSSPLQGTETQYF. The CDR3 DNA follows: TGTGCCAGCAGCTCCCCTCTACAGGGTACAGAGACCCAGTACTTC.

The chain combines TRBV30 with TRBJ2-7; TRBD2 aligns across 9 bases. CDR1 GTSNPN and CDR2 SVGIG come from the germline V gene (reference sequence). This CDR3 is built from 14 residues. J was trimmed by 6 bases and V by 0 bases; bases with no gene match: 6. The CDR3: CAWSVGSGSFEQYF. DNA of the CDR3: TGTGCCTGGAGTGTTGGTAGCGGGAGCTTCGAGCAGTACTTC.

The chain joins TRBV12-3 or TRBV12-4 to TRBJ2-7; D uncertain. The CDR3 runs 15 residues. The V and J ends lost 4 bases and 7 bases respectively, with 20 bases between them. CDR3 sequence: CASSYSERLTVEQYF. The CDR3, as DNA: TGTGCCAGCAGTTACTCAGAAAGATTGACTGTAGAGCAGTACTTC.

In its sample, this clonotype was seen once. The genes are TRBV19 and TRBJ1-2; weak D call: TRBD1 (5 bases). This CDR3 comprises 13 residues. Trimming left V 6 bases short and J 4 bases short, with 12 bases between. Per the germline V gene, CDR1 is LNHDA and CDR2 is SQIVND (reference sequence). The CDR3: CASSRDGTYGYTF. CDR3 DNA sequence: TGTGCCAGTAGCCGGGACGGTACCTATGGCTACACCTTC. The full variable domain, rest sourced from reference TRBV19 and TRBJ1-2, is DGGITQSPKYLFRKEGQNVTLSCEQNLNHDAMYWYRQDPGQGLRLIYYSQIVNDFQKGDIAEGYSVSREKKESFPLTVTSAQKNPTAFYLCASSRDGTYGYTFGSGTRLTVV.

The V call is TRBV7-9, the J call TRBJ2-6; the D gene could be TRBD1 or TRBD2 (5 bases each). The CDR3 has 17 residues. V lost 7 bases and J lost 1, with 17 bases in between. The germline V gene encodes CDR1 SEHNR and CDR2 FQNEAQ (reference sequence). The CDR3: CASNPGPIFSGANVLTF. DNA for the CDR3: TGTGCCAGCAACCCGGGGCCGATATTTTCTGGGGCCAACGTCCTGACTTTC.

This clonotype has a handful of counts. A far bigger clonotype differs at one base, so this is likely a read error. The gene calls are TRBV7-9 and TRBJ2-7, with D unresolved. Germline V gene sequence: CDR1 SEHNR, CDR2 FQNEAQ (reference sequence). The CDR3 totals 11 residues. CDR3 region: CASSRSDEQYF. DNA for the CDR3: TGTGCCAGCAGCCGCTCCGACGAGCAGTACTTC.

The V gene is TRBV3-1, the J gene TRBJ1-1; D is uncertain. Trimming cost V 1 base and J 0 bases, with 15 bases left between them. The CDR3 totals 17 residues. Germline V lookup: CDR1 LGHDT, CDR2 YNNKEL (reference sequence). CDR3 in DNA: TGTGCCAGCAGCCAAGGGGTCGGGAGACCTATGAACACTGAAGCTTTCTTT. It translates to CASSQGVGRPMNTEAFF.

The V and J genes are TRBV12-3 or TRBV12-4 and TRBJ2-2; D gene uncertain. The CDR3 is 15 amino acids. V was trimmed by 3 bases and J by 4 bases, leaving 12 bases between them. CDR3 in DNA: TGTGCCAGCAGTTTTTTGGGTCTGGCCACCGGGGAGCTGTTTTTT. This encodes CASSFLGLATGELFF.

This chain links TRBV12-3 or TRBV12-4 with TRBJ2-2, with 9 nucleotides matching TRBD2. The V segment lost 4 bases and the J segment 2 bases; nucleotides outside the gene matches: 8. This CDR3 has 17 amino acids. The CDR3 reads CASSSPSLAGNTGELFF. For the CDR3, the DNA is TGTGCCAGCAGTTCTCCCTCCCTAGCGGGAAACACCGGGGAGCTGTTTTTT.